These T cell receptor beta chains were read from a single sample in a study of CD4 and CD8 cells across lung adenocarcinoma regions. A single record per CDR3 protein comes from TCRdb applying MiXCR to the PCR reads. The sample lists some 9,600 distinct CDR3 sequences; approximately 51% were seen once. The sequencing input was CD4+ T cells from the margin of a lung tumor. The receptors originated from a male donor with lung adenocarcinoma. The CD4 and CD8 labels of this study may be unreliable. Both conserved end residues are part of each CDR3. A D gene is named only where the DNA matches it firmly.

V gene,D gene,J gene,CDR3 protein
TRBV4-1,TRBD1,-,CASSQELDGTGSTYEQYF
TRBV7-6,TRBD2,TRBJ2-1,CASSPFGGSSYNEQFF
TRBV6-5,TRBD1,TRBJ2-2,CASSYQGQGYTGELFF
TRBV6-1,TRBD2,TRBJ2-1,CASSGLAGGYNEQFF
TRBV6-5,-,TRBJ2-2,CASSSTASGELFF
TRBV3-1,-,TRBJ2-7,CASSPRPPQGYEQYF
TRBV4-1,-,TRBJ2-1,CASSQVTGDNEQFF
TRBV27,-,TRBJ2-1,CASSYGGSVINEQFF
TRBV10-1,-,TRBJ2-3,CASRGSGSGTDTQYF
TRBV7-2,-,TRBJ1-6,CASSLVSPPLHF
TRBV6-5,-,TRBJ1-2,CASSYSAGVRRHYTF
TRBV27,-,TRBJ2-1,CASSTRGSSYNEQFF
TRBV6-5,-,-,CASSYSIVSYEQYF
TRBV6-2/TRBV6-3,-,TRBJ2-1,CASTTGGALPVGEQFF
TRBV10-2,TRBD2,TRBJ2-1,CASSLSSGDYNEQFF
TRBV27,-,-,CASSLRTRGGYEQYF
TRBV6-4,-,TRBJ2-2,CAIHPMTGQSNTGELFF
TRBV6-2/TRBV6-3,-,TRBJ2-3,CASSSTPLGRPGDTQYF
TRBV6-5,-,TRBJ2-3,CASSLSGETQYF
TRBV10-3,TRBD1,TRBJ1-2,CAIRQWDRVGYTF
TRBV7-2,-,TRBJ1-4,CASSLEHRRINEKLFF
TRBV4-1,-,TRBJ1-1,CASSQYNLNTEAFF
TRBV6-1,TRBD2,-,CASSPRGLAGFQETQYF
TRBV7-2,-,-,CASSLAFRESEQYF
TRBV6-1,TRBD2,TRBJ2-3,CASSPSGHPTTDTQYF
TRBV10-3,TRBD1,TRBJ2-5,CAGRGGRGPETQYF
TRBV6-1,-,TRBJ1-1,CASRVRSMNTEAFF
TRBV6-1,TRBD2,-,CASRGRGGTYEQYF
TRBV14,-,TRBJ2-1,CASSHFPGSSYNEQFF
TRBV7-6,-,TRBJ2-1,CASSLFRNNEQFF
TRBV6-2/TRBV6-3,-,TRBJ2-1,CASSYLWVGGNEQFF
TRBV6-4,TRBD2,TRBJ2-3,CASSDQAGGPKDTQYF
TRBV6-4,TRBD1,TRBJ1-5,CASRTDREVQPQHF
TRBV7-2,TRBD1,TRBJ2-2,CASSSGQGVSTGTQFF
TRBV6-1,TRBD1,TRBJ1-6,CASREQGSGNSPLHF
TRBV3-1,-,TRBJ2-3,CASSSHGIGTSTDTQYF
TRBV9,-,TRBJ2-5,CASSSSKETQYF
TRBV7-2,-,TRBJ2-5,CASSGGGDHDTQYF
TRBV10-2,TRBD2,TRBJ2-5,CASRPPGLAGTYQETQYF
TRBV6-1,-,TRBJ2-4,CASGRGATNTQYF
TRBV6-1,TRBD1,TRBJ1-5,CASSRRQGRNQPQHF
TRBV10-3,-,-,CAISAPTGLRNTDTQYF
TRBV4-1,-,TRBJ1-2,CASSLPGRTYGYTF
TRBV6-5,-,TRBJ2-2,CASSYSISWNTGELFF
TRBV6-1,-,TRBJ2-4,CASSDERRLAKNIQYF
TRBV7-2,-,TRBJ2-7,CASGVNTYEQYF
TRBV6-1,TRBD2,TRBJ2-4,CASSEFGGRSILAKNIQYF
TRBV27,TRBD1,TRBJ1-5,CASSLGGGTGGMNQPQHF
TRBV10-1,-,-,CASSESGGSYEQYF
TRBV7-9,-,TRBJ2-3,CASSIQTDTQYF